This TCR beta chain was observed in a study of molecular identifiers for immune sequencing clone quantification. CD8+CD4-CCR7+CD45RA+ cells were sorted as naive CD8 T cells. Germline V gives CDR1 SGHTA, CDR2 FQGNSA. J lost 4 bases, V lost 5 bases, and 7 bases had no gene match. CDR3 length equals 14 residues. Comments on this clonotype: Its antigen is currently unknown. A much larger clone is a single base away; this may be a read error.

Study-level findings and limits: Among effectors, clones above 20 RNA copies held over 97% of molecules; among naive cells, under 1%. Highly expanded clone sizes could end up underestimated if a barcode were shared by identical TCR molecules.

Preparation of the bulk TCR libraries relied on previously described methods and listed TCR primers. TCRdb independently ran MiXCR on the PCR reads; one entry per CDR3 protein. The data contain more than 450,000 distinct CDR3 sequences, around 23% of them singletons. The V gene is TRBV7-2, the J gene TRBJ2-7; 8 nucleotides agree with TRBD2. This sequence originates from a human donor in good health. Some libraries in this study had Jurkat cell RNA spiked in. Sequencing was carried out using naive CD8+ T cells from blood, with Jurkat cell RNA spiked in. Sample subset: FACS-sorted CD8+CD4-CCR7+CD45RA+ naive T cells. This chain's CDR3 is CASSIAGGVYEQYF. CDR3 nucleotides: TGTGCCAGCAGCATCGCGGGAGGAGTGTACGAGCAGTACTTC.